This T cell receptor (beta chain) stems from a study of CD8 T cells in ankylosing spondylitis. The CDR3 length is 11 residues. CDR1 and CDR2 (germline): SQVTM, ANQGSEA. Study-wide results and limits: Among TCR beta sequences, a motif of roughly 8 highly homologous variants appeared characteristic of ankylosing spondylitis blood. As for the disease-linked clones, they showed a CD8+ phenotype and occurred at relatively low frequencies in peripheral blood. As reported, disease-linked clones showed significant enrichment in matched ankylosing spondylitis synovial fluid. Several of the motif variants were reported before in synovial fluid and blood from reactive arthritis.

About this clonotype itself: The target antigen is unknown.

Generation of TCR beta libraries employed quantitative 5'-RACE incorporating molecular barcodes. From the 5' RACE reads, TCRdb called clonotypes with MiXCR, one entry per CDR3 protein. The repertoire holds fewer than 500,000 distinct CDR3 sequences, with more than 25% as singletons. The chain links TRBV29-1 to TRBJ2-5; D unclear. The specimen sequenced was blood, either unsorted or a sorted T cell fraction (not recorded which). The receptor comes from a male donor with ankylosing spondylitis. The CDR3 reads CGSSFQETQYF. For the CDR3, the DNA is TGCGGGTCGAGCTTCCAAGAGACCCAGTACTTC.